These 3 T cell receptor beta chains originate from one sample sequenced in a study of shared clonotypes between healthy human individuals. TCRdb's table, derived via immunoSEQ multiplex PCR, lists solely in-frame clones and lacks some. The sample records about 690,000 clones, less than 95% being singletons. The material sequenced was memory CD8+ T cells from PBMCs. The sample's subset: CD45RO+ cells pooled with CCR7-negative TemRA cells. The receptors were sampled from a man younger than 30 in good health. Some clones in this sample may be carry-over from other donors' samples.

The chain employs TRBV5-6 and TRBJ2-1; the match to TRBD1 covers 11 bases. Germline V lookup: CDR1 SGHDT, CDR2 YYEEEE. The CDR3 is made up of 16 amino acids. The trim removed 1 base at V and 10 bases at J, leaving 10 bases unmatched. CDR3 loop: CASSLRTGGRKVEQFF. CDR3 in DNA: TGTGCCAGCAGCTTGAGGACAGGGGGCAGGAAGGTGGAGCAGTTCTTC.

The gene calls are TRBV28 and TRBJ2-5; D is possibly TRBD2 (6 bases). Germline values: CDR1 MDHEN, CDR2 SYDVKM. The V gene lost 3 bases and the J gene lost 5 bases, with 22 bases spanning the gap. The CDR3 contains 17 residues. The CDR3 coding sequence is TGTGCCAGCAGTTTCTCCCTACTGGGGGAGGTTGGGGAGACCCAGTACTTC. It yields the protein CASSFSLLGEVGETQYF.

The V and J genes are TRBV10-1 and TRBJ2-5, with TRBD2 as a possible D gene (7 bases). Germline CDR1 and CDR2: WNHNN and SYGVQD (reference sequence). V shed 4 bases and J shed 4 bases, with 19 bases lying between them. The CDR3 runs 16 residues. The CDR3 sequence is CASSGGGQGLGETQYF. In nucleotides, the CDR3 is TGCGCCAGCAGTGGGGGGGGTCAGGGGTTAGGAGAGACCCAGTACTTC.